A single sample is the source of the 17 T cell receptor beta chains below, sequenced in a study of T cells expressing NK-cell markers. TCRdb derives one entry per CDR3 protein from the 5' RACE reads, leaving out DNA. This table lists about 260,000 distinct CDR3 sequences. Sequencing was carried out using blood T cells: a sorted CD56 or NKG2C T cell subset, CD4+ or CD8+ T cells, or bulk PBMC T cells (not recorded which). These receptors originate from a woman aged 18 to 75 in good health.

This sequence joins TRBV20-1 and TRBJ2-3. This CDR3 comprises 13 residues. Germline CDR1 DFQATT, CDR2 SNEGSKA (reference sequence). CDR3 protein: CSARRPNTDTQYF.

This chain joins TRBV5-1 and TRBJ2-5; TCRdb outputs TRBD1, but without DNA this stays unchecked. Germline CDR1 SGHRS, CDR2 YFSETQ. The CDR3 is 16 amino acids. The CDR3: CASSLTGQGVQETQYF.

The V and J genes are TRBV20-1 and TRBJ2-4; TCRdb's D call, TRBD2, is unchecked because there is no DNA. The V gene's germline CDR1 is DFQATT and CDR2 SNEGSKA (reference sequence). The CDR3 consists of 13 residues. The CDR3 sequence: CSAPRGGMDIQYF.

The V and J genes are TRBV3-1 and TRBJ2-5; as DNA is missing, the TRBD2 call by TCRdb cannot be tested. Per the germline V gene, CDR1 is LGHDT and CDR2 is YNNKEL (reference sequence). The CDR3 spans 19 residues. The CDR3 region is CASSQEYGLAGGRQETQYF.

The rearrangement links TRBV19 to TRBJ1-1; the TCRdb D gene call, TRBD1, has no DNA to confirm it. CDR3 length: 11 residues. From germline, CDR1 is LNHDA and CDR2 SQIVND (reference sequence). The CDR3 protein is CATQGYTEAFF. The full variable domain, its missing parts supplied by reference TRBV19 and TRBJ1-1, is DGGITQSPKYLFRKEGQNVTLSCEQNLNHDAMYWYRQDPGQGLRLIYYSQIVNDFQKGDIAEGYSVSREKKESFPLTVTSAQKNPTAFYLCATQGYTEAFFGQGTRLTVV.

This sequence joins TRBV27 and TRBJ2-7; with no DNA, the TCRdb D assignment of TRBD1 cannot be verified. Germline CDR1 reads MNHEY; CDR2 reads SMNVEV (reference sequence). There are 16 residues in the CDR3. This CDR3 reads CASSLGPGQGAVGQYF.

The chain has TRBV4-1 and TRBJ1-2; TCRdb outputs TRBD1, but without DNA this stays unchecked. This CDR3 has 16 residues. CDR1 is MGHRA, CDR2 YSYEKL, per germline. The CDR3 loop is CASSQVKGARTYGYTF.

The chain recombines TRBV5-1 with TRBJ2-2; TCRdb indicates TRBD1, and absent DNA this call remains unverified. Germline CDR1 SGHRS, CDR2 YFSETQ. The CDR3 loop spans 14 amino acids. The CDR3 is CASSPGGVTGELFF.

This rearrangement joins TRBV12-5 to TRBJ2-5. The CDR3 is 14 amino acids. Germline CDR1 reads LGHNT; CDR2 reads FRNRAP. CDR3 amino acids: CASGLTHQVGTQYF.

The chain employs TRBV29-1 and TRBJ2-7; TCRdb's assignment of TRBD1 cannot be checked, as there is no DNA. This CDR3 spans 12 amino acids. Germline values: CDR1 SQVTM, CDR2 ANQGSEA. CDR3 protein: CSVGTGRYEQYF.

The V call is TRBV11-2, the J call TRBJ2-3; absent DNA, TCRdb's TRBD2 call cannot be checked. The CDR3 is 17 amino acids. CDR1 is SGHAT, CDR2 FQNNGV, per germline. CDR3 region: CASSLVGLAGTTDTQYF.

The rearrangement links TRBV12-3 or TRBV12-4 to TRBJ2-7. The CDR3 has 13 amino acids. CDR3 protein: CASSPDIGYEQYF.

The chain recombines TRBV6-1 with TRBJ2-1; the D call from TCRdb, TRBD1, cannot be confirmed without DNA. Germline-derived CDR1 and CDR2 are MNHNS and SASEGT. The CDR3 covers 14 residues. The CDR3 loop is CASSEANRGYEQFF.

The chain couples TRBV20-1 to TRBJ1-2; checking the TCRdb D call of TRBD1 is not possible without DNA. This CDR3 region has 12 residues. Germline V gene data show CDR1 as DFQATT and CDR2 as SNEGSKA (reference sequence). This chain's CDR3 is CSARGGYYGYTF.

J is TRBJ1-2 and V is TRBV6-1; checking the TCRdb D call of TRBD1 is not possible without DNA. This CDR3 is built from 16 residues. CDR1 MNHNS and CDR2 SASEGT come from the germline V gene. This CDR3 reads CASTSRETGLSYGYTF.

The CDR3 protein is CSAVGGRSYNEQFF. The V and J genes are TRBV20-1 and TRBJ2-1; the TCRdb call, TRBD2, lacks DNA for checking. CDR3 length equals 14 residues. CDR1 is DFQATT and CDR2 is SNEGSKA in the germline V gene (reference sequence).

V gene TRBV28 combines with J gene TRBJ2-7; the TCRdb D gene call, TRBD2, has no DNA to confirm it. This CDR3 has 12 residues. The germline V gene encodes CDR1 MDHEN and CDR2 SYDVKM. The CDR3 sequence: CASRNSPGEQYF. Using reference TRBV28 and TRBJ2-7 for the parts outside the CDR3, the full variable domain is DVKVTQSSRYLVKRTGEKVFLECVQDMDHENMFWYRQDPGLGLRLIYFSYDVKMKEKGDIPEGYSVSREKKERFSLILESASTNQTSMYLCASRNSPGEQYFGPGTRLTVT.